This entry concerns a single TCR beta chain. Its antigen is not known. Regarding treatment: oral pan-JAK inhibitor, 5-10 mg twice daily. It was cDNA, reverse transcribed from extracted RNA, that served as the sequencing template. The assay was immunoSEQ multiplex PCR, and TCRdb's table has in-frame clones only and misses some. The repertoire consists of 150,000 to 200,000 clones, with over 55% occurring once and the leading ten covering just over 1%. V was clipped by 6 bases and J by 7 bases, with 15 bases between them. Germline values: CDR1 SQVTM, CDR2 ANQGSEA. This CDR3 spans 12 amino acids. The source of the sample is a study of CD8+ T cells in alopecia areata. Whole-study context: For 6 to 18 months, tofacitinib was taken, and 6 months off drug followed.

Study-level points and caveats: The study also sequences resident alphabeta T cells of normal skin in scalp samples.

The chain links TRBV29-1 to TRBJ1-2; no definite D call. Sample: CD4+ T cells sorted from blood, taken at week 24, from a patient treated with tofacitinib. The sequence was collected from a human donor with alopecia areata. This CDR3 is CSVSTPTGGYTF. The CDR3, as DNA: TGCAGCGTGTCCACACCGACGGGTGGCTACACCTTC.